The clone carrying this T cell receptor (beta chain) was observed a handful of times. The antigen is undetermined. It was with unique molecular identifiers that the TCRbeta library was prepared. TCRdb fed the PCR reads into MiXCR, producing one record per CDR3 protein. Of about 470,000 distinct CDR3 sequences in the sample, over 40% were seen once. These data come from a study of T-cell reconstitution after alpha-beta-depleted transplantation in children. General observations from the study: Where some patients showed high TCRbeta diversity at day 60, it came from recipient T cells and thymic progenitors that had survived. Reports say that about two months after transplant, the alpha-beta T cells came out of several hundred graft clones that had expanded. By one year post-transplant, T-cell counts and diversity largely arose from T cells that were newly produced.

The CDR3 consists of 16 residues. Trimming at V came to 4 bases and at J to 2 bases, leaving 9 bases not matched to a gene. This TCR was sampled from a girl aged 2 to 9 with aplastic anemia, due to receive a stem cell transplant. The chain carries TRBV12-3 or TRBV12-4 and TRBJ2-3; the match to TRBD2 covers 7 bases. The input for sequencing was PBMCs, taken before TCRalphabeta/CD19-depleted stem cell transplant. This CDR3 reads CASSSGGGSLTDTQYF. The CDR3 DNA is TGTGCCAGCAGTTCGGGGGGAGGGTCCCTCACAGATACGCAGTATTTT.